Below are 21 T cell receptor beta chains sequenced from a single sample in a study of early T cells in non-severe SARS-CoV-2 infection. Using its own MiXCR run on the 5' RACE reads, TCRdb lists one record per CDR3 protein. The table lists 100,000 to 150,000 distinct CDR3 sequences, under 15% of them singletons. Sequencing was performed on whole blood. The receptors stem from an adult who was a healthcare worker with PCR-confirmed SARS-CoV-2 infection or an uninfected control (not recorded which).

About this clonotype itself: One end of the junction fails to match germline, which may point to a read error. The chain is built from TRBV7-9 and TRBJ1-3; no definite D call. The CDR3 contains 14 residues. Germline V gene lookup returns CDR1 SEHNR and CDR2 FQNEAQ (reference sequence). The CDR3 DNA reads as TGTGCCGTTCGGCTGGGAAGCTCTGAAAACACCATATATTTT. It specifies CAVRLGSSENTIYF.

The V call is TRBV20-1, the J call TRBJ1-1; 7 positions match TRBD1. The CDR3 spans 14 residues. Germline V gene sequence: CDR1 DFQATT, CDR2 SNEGSKA (reference sequence). J lost 1 base, V lost 5 bases, and 7 bases had no gene match. CDR3 protein: CSAPRGGENTEAFF. CDR3 bases: TGCAGTGCTCCCAGAGGGGGCGAGAACACTGAAGCTTTCTTT.

This chain links TRBV6-5 with TRBJ1-1; D not resolved. The CDR3 runs to 13 residues. Germline CDR1 reads MNHEY; CDR2 reads SVGAGI. V gave up 9 bases and J gave up 2 bases, with 13 bases separating them. This CDR3 reads CASLGHTNTEAFF. The CDR3 region has the DNA TGTGCCAGTTTAGGGCACACCAACACTGAAGCTTTCTTT.

This clonotype was picked up a small number of times. CDR3 residues: CASSLNTGMNTEAFF. CDR3 nucleotides: TGTGCCAGCAGCTTAAATACAGGGATGAACACTGAAGCTTTCTTT. The chain uses TRBV7-3 and TRBJ1-1; a weak D match, TRBD1 (6 bases). Germline loops: CDR1 SGHTA, CDR2 FQGTGA. The CDR3 loop spans 15 amino acids. Trimming cost V 1 base and J 0 bases, with 9 bases left between them.

This clonotype was recorded a few times. The chain uses TRBV6-1 and TRBJ2-3; tentative D call: TRBD2 (6 bases). The CDR3 covers 15 residues. V lost 3 bases and J lost 0, with 10 bases in between. CDR1 MNHNS and CDR2 SASEGT come from the germline V gene. The CDR3 loop reads CASSDLGGSTDTQYF. For the CDR3, the DNA is TGTGCCAGCAGTGATTTGGGGGGTAGCACAGATACGCAGTATTTT.

In this sample, this clonotype turned up many times. This sequence joins TRBV24-1 and TRBJ2-2, with TRBD1 matching over 7 bases. The germline V gene encodes CDR1 KGHDR and CDR2 SFDVKD. The CDR3 loop spans 15 amino acids. The J segment lost 8 bases and the V segment lost 4 bases, leaving 9 bases of the junction unmatched. CDR3 in amino acids: CATSDPPTGEGELFF. As DNA, the CDR3 is TGTGCCACCAGTGACCCACCAACAGGGGAAGGGGAGCTGTTTTTT.

This clonotype was observed many times. The genes are TRBV10-2 and TRBJ1-2; the D gene is possibly TRBD1 (5 bases). The CDR3 runs 16 residues. Trimming left V 7 bases short and J 0 bases short, with 18 bases between. CDR1 is WSHSY and CDR2 is SAAADI in the germline V gene. CDR3 sequence reads: CASNPSGQATNYGYTF. The CDR3 DNA sequence: TGCGCCAGCAACCCGTCGGGGCAGGCGACTAACTATGGCTACACCTTC.

This clonotype has just a few counts. V gene TRBV3-1 combines with J gene TRBJ2-7; 10 bases are a match to TRBD2. The V gene end was trimmed by 4 bases and the J gene end by 3 bases; junction bases not matched to a gene: 3. This CDR3 is 14 amino acids long. Germline assignment: CDR1 LGHDT and CDR2 YNNKEL (reference sequence). CDR3 sequence reads: CASSLLAGDYEQYF. The CDR3 DNA follows: TGTGCCAGCAGCCTTCTAGCGGGGGACTACGAGCAGTACTTC.

The V call is TRBV5-5, the J call TRBJ2-2; TRBD2 matches 9 bases. After removal of 2 bases from V and 4 bases from J, the junction contained 3 bases not matched to a gene. The CDR3 covers 15 residues. Per the germline V gene, CDR1 is SGHKS and CDR2 is YYEKEE (reference sequence). CDR3 nucleotides: TGTGCCAGCAGCTTATTTAGCGGGAGCACCGGGGAGCTGTTTTTT. It yields the protein CASSLFSGSTGELFF.

The chain couples TRBV12-3 or TRBV12-4 to TRBJ1-3; D possibly corresponds to TRBD1 (5 bases). The CDR3 runs 13 residues. V lost 8 bases and J 4 bases, leaving 12 bases between the germline ends. As DNA, the CDR3 is TGTGCCAGCGGGACTACCGGAGGAAACACCATATATTTT. It is translated as CASGTTGGNTIYF.

This clonotype was seen a few times. The chain combines TRBV7-9 with TRBJ1-2, with 11 bases matching TRBD1. CDR1 SEHNR and CDR2 FQNEAQ come from the germline V gene (reference sequence). V was pared by 5 bases and J by 12 bases, with 5 bases of the junction left unmatched. CDR3 size: 12 residues. The CDR3: CASSQGQGAHTF. In nucleotides, the CDR3 is TGTGCCAGCAGCCAAGGACAGGGGGCCCACACCTTC.

This clonotype was counted only a few times. The V gene is TRBV7-9, the J gene TRBJ2-7; D possibly uses TRBD1 or TRBD2 (5 bases each). The CDR3 is 12 residues long. Trimming took off 5 bases at V and 7 bases at J, with 12 bases between the two ends. The germline CDR1 and CDR2 sequences are SEHNR and FQNEAQ (reference sequence). In DNA form, the CDR3 reads TGTGCCAGCAGCCTATCATGGGGGGAGCAGTACTTC. It encodes CASSLSWGEQYF.

The J gene is TRBJ1-6, the V gene TRBV7-9; D gene uncertain. The V gene lost 8 bases and the J gene lost 8 bases, with 4 bases spanning the gap. The CDR3 covers 10 residues. In germline, CDR1 is SEHNR, CDR2 FQNEAQ (reference sequence). CDR3 DNA sequence: TGTGCCAGCGGCCATTCACCCCTCCACTTT. Encoded protein: CASGHSPLHF.

The gene calls are TRBV20-1 and TRBJ1-2; D is possibly TRBD1 (6 bases). The CDR3 consists of 11 residues. V lost 5 bases to trimming and J lost 3 bases, with 7 bases between them. Germline V lookup: CDR1 DFQATT, CDR2 SNEGSKA (reference sequence). CDR3 nucleotide sequence: TGCAGTGCTTCAGGGGACTATGGCTACACCTTC. It yields the protein CSASGDYGYTF.

V gene TRBV29-1 combines with J gene TRBJ1-4; D perhaps matches TRBD1 (6 bases). From germline, CDR1 is SQVTM and CDR2 ANQGSEA. There are 13 residues in the CDR3. V was trimmed by 4 bases and J by 2 bases, leaving 8 bases between them. CDR3 coding DNA: TGCAGCGTTGTAACAGGGACTAATGAAAAACTGTTTTTT. Encoded protein: CSVVTGTNEKLFF.

CDR3 nucleotide sequence: TGTGCTAGTGGTTTGGCGGGGACTAGCAGTTACAATGAGCAGTTCTTC. It is translated as CASGLAGTSSYNEQFF. The chain joins TRBV12-5 to TRBJ2-1; 9 bases align to TRBD2. The trim removed 1 base at V and 4 bases at J, leaving 5 bases unmatched. The CDR3 sequence is 16 residues long. Germline values: CDR1 LGHNT, CDR2 FRNRAP.

This clonotype was seen once. The chain is built from TRBV5-1 and TRBJ1-4; D perhaps matches TRBD1 (5 bases). V shed 6 bases and J shed 3 bases, with 15 bases lying between them. CDR1 SGHRS and CDR2 YFSETQ come from the germline V gene. The CDR3 totals 15 residues. CDR3 coding DNA: TGCGCCAGCACCTGGGGGGAGTCGGCTAATGAAAAACTGTTTTTT. It is translated as CASTWGESANEKLFF.

The chain is built from TRBV12-3 or TRBV12-4 and TRBJ1-4; D uncertain. The CDR3 covers 12 residues. With 5 bases removed from V and 12 bases from J, the gap between germline ends came to 13 bases. The CDR3: CASSPGISELFF. CDR3 DNA sequence: TGTGCCAGCAGTCCCGGGATCTCGGAACTGTTTTTT.

In its sample, this clonotype was seen a few times. CDR3 bases: TGTGCCAGCAGTTACGCCGGGGGGGACACCGGGGAGCTGTTTTTT. It specifies CASSYAGGDTGELFF. This rearrangement joins TRBV6-6 to TRBJ2-2; 8 bases map to TRBD2. CDR1 is MNHNY, CDR2 SVGAGI, per germline (reference sequence). After removal of 2 bases from V and 3 bases from J, the junction contained 2 bases not matched to a gene. This CDR3 is 15 amino acids long.

V gene TRBV20-1 combines with J gene TRBJ1-6, with D hard to call. V was shortened by 0 bases and J by 0 bases, with 3 bases between the two germline ends. Looked up from germline, CDR1 is DFQATT and CDR2 is SNEGSKA (reference sequence). The CDR3 contains 14 residues. CDR3 loop: CSARDPSYNSPLHF. In DNA, the CDR3 is TGCAGTGCTAGAGACCCCTCCTATAATTCACCCCTCCACTTT.

This clonotype was counted only a few times. The chain uses TRBV4-1 and TRBJ2-1; weak D call: TRBD2 (7 bases). From germline, CDR1 is MGHRA and CDR2 YSYEKL. The CDR3 runs 15 residues. Trimming took off 0 bases at V and 6 bases at J, with 12 bases between the two ends. The CDR3 DNA reads TGCGCCAGCAGCCAAGACTCCGGGGGGCTCAATGAGCAGTTCTTC. Amino acid sequence: CASSQDSGGLNEQFF.